This TCR beta chain was sequenced for a study of T-cell reconstitution after alpha-beta-depleted transplantation in children (dated by TCRdb to about 2016). The study in broad terms: Using TCR repertoire profiling, the study quantitatively followed how T-cell immune reconstitution unfolded in children after TCRalphabeta/CD19-depleted allogeneic hematopoietic cell transplantation.

The method behind the library was PCR. Instrument on record: Illumina HiSeq 2500. Molecular barcoding was employed in the preparation of TCR libraries, with unique molecular identifiers being used to normalize TCRbeta repertoire quantification. The raw public reads went through TCRdb reprocessing: fastp at Q25, MiXCR clone calling, in-frame beta chains kept. Records with the same CDR3 protein are collapsed into one entry carrying the most frequent genes and DNA. This sample gives fewer than 120,000 distinct CDR3 sequences in total; about a tenth of them show up just once. The ten most abundant clones make up around 8.2% of the sample. V ends up 4 bases short and J 2 bases short, with an unmatched junction base count of 16. The CDR3 covers 20 residues, taking in both the cysteine and the phenylalanine. Kept here is only the CDR3 DNA, which spans 60 bases and is read in frame from base 1. For CDR1 and CDR2, the germline V gene (reference sequence) lists MNHEY and SMNVEV.

This clonotype was seen at least ten times. Its antigen has not been determined. Nothing much larger sits one base from this clone, and base qualities are not available. The sample here was PBMCs from the stem cell graft donor, taken from the stem cell graft. The origin of this receptor is a human donor who donated a stem cell graft to a child with acute lymphoblastic leukemia. Recombination connected TRBV27 to TRBJ2-2; 10 bases in between match TRBD2. The nucleotide sequence is TGTGCCAGCAGTTACCTCGGTCCCTCCCTAGCGGGAGAAAACACCGGGGAGCTGTTTTTT. This is translated as CASSYLGPSLAGENTGELFF.